These 20 T cell receptor beta chains share one sample of origin, sequenced in a study of T-cell memory formation after mild COVID-19 (dated by TCRdb to the early 2020s). Library construction relied on 5' RACE. The reads were generated on an Illumina NovaSeq 6000. TCRdb reanalyzed the raw reads on its own, using fastp at Q25 for trimming and MiXCR for clone calling, and kept in-frame beta chains. Entries that share a CDR3 protein sequence are merged under the most common genes and DNA. Present in this sample are roughly 110,000 distinct CDR3 sequences, 14% of which were seen just once. The ten largest make up about 39% of the sample. Sequencing was carried out using PBMCs or a T cell subset sorted from them (not recorded which). These TCRs come from a man younger than 35 who had mild COVID-19 (a few samples of this study predate the infection). The sample titles of this study are shuffled in the database, so cell type and time point are left out; the donor was told from shared clones.

This clonotype appeared a few times. This chain joins TRBV9 and TRBJ2-7; D may correspond to TRBD1 or TRBD2 (5 bases each). This CDR3 is built from 15 residues. V lost 0 bases, J lost 0 bases, and 10 bases lay in between. In germline, CDR1 is SGDLS, CDR2 YYNGEE. The CDR3 DNA reads TGTGCCAGCAGCGTAGTCCCAGGGAGCTCCTACGAGCAGTACGTC. It codes for CASSVVPGSSYEQYV.

V gene TRBV12-3 or TRBV12-4 combines with J gene TRBJ1-2; 7 bases map to TRBD1. V lost 6 bases to trimming and J lost 7 bases; unmatched junction nucleotides: 8. CDR3 length equals 13 residues. The CDR3 here is CASSFTGVGGYTF. For the CDR3, the DNA is TGTGCCAGCAGCTTTACAGGGGTGGGTGGCTACACCTTC.

CDR3: CASSLGPSGLAGGTQYF. In DNA form, the CDR3 reads TGTGCCAGCAGTTTAGGCCCCTCGGGACTAGCGGGGGGCACGCAGTATTTT. The V and J genes are TRBV27 and TRBJ2-3; 15 nucleotides align to TRBD2. The germline V gene has CDR1 MNHEY and CDR2 SMNVEV (reference sequence). The V segment lost 2 bases and the J segment 9 bases; nucleotides outside the gene matches: 9. This CDR3 has 17 residues.

A few counts support this clonotype. The V and J genes are TRBV27 and TRBJ2-1; TRBD2 matches 13 bases. Germline CDR1 is MNHEY and CDR2 is SMNVEV (reference sequence). CDR3 length: 15 residues. V shed 6 bases and J 8 bases; nucleotides not matched to a gene: 7. The CDR3 DNA is TGTGCCAGCAGCTTCCTCGGACTAGCGGGGGATGAGCAGTTCTTC. Amino acid sequence: CASSFLGLAGDEQFF.

The rearrangement links TRBV6-2 or TRBV6-3 to TRBJ2-1, with D possibly matching TRBD2 (5 bases). The germline V gene encodes CDR1 MNHEY and CDR2 SVGEGT. The CDR3 runs 15 residues. Trimming shortened V by 2 bases and J by 2 bases, and 10 bases separated the two germline ends. The CDR3 sequence: CASSYPEVAYNEQFF. CDR3 sequence (DNA): TGTGCCAGCAGTTACCCGGAGGTGGCCTACAATGAGCAGTTCTTC.

This clonotype showed up just a few times. This sequence joins TRBV20-1 and TRBJ2-7, with D tentatively TRBD1 or TRBD2 (5 bases each). With 0 bases removed from V and 7 bases from J, the gap between germline ends came to 16 bases. CDR1 is DFQATT and CDR2 is SNEGSKA in the germline V gene (reference sequence). CDR3 length: 14 residues. CDR3 sequence (DNA): TGCAGTGCTAGAGATATCTTAGGGACGCAGGAGCAGTACTTC. Its translation: CSARDILGTQEQYF.

V and J are TRBV24-1 and TRBJ2-3; D is uncertain. V dropped 5 bases and J dropped 6 bases, with 17 bases sitting between them. This CDR3 has 15 amino acids. CDR1 is KGHDR, CDR2 SFDVKD, per germline. The CDR3 DNA sequence: TGTGCCACCAGTGTCCCAAAGGAGTGCGGCGATACGCAGTATTTT. This codes for CATSVPKECGDTQYF.

This clonotype was observed a few times. The chain links TRBV27 to TRBJ2-5, with no clear D. V lost 5 bases and J 5 bases, leaving 15 bases between the germline ends. CDR1 and CDR2 (germline): MNHEY, SMNVEV (reference sequence). This CDR3 has 14 amino acids. The CDR3 DNA reads TGTGCCAGCAGTGATGGGGTATATGAGGAGACCCAGTACTTC. It is translated as CASSDGVYEETQYF.

There are a few counts of this clonotype. V and J are TRBV30 and TRBJ2-1; no clear D. The CDR3 length is 11 residues. In germline, CDR1 is GTSNPN, CDR2 SVGIG (reference sequence). The V end was cut by 3 bases, the J end by 3 bases, with 3 bases between. The DNA for the CDR3 is TGTGCCTGGAGCGGCTACAATGAGCAGTTCTTC. Translation gives CAWSGYNEQFF.

This clonotype appeared a few times. This sequence joins TRBV27 and TRBJ2-3; D not resolved. The germline V and J ends were trimmed by 8 bases and 5 bases, with 23 bases remaining between them. The CDR3 is 16 residues long. Germline V gives CDR1 MNHEY, CDR2 SMNVEV (reference sequence). The CDR3 region is CASSASRRMAIDTQYF. DNA of the CDR3: TGTGCCAGCTCCGCTTCGAGGCGTATGGCTATAGATACGCAGTATTTT.

This clonotype has a handful of counts. CDR3 DNA sequence: TGCGCCAGCAGCCAAGACTCCTTGTCCGAAGCTTTCTTT. This translates into CASSQDSLSEAFF. The chain joins TRBV4-1 to TRBJ1-1, with D uncertain. There are 13 residues in the CDR3. Germline CDR1 reads MGHRA; CDR2 reads YSYEKL. V was shortened by 0 bases and J by 8 bases, with 10 bases between the two germline ends.

This clonotype was seen a handful of times. The chain joins TRBV4-2 to TRBJ1-6, with a tentative D call TRBD1 (5 bases). CDR1 LGHNA and CDR2 YNFKEQ come from the germline V gene. This CDR3 region has 16 residues. V lost 0 bases, J lost 5 bases, and 11 bases lay in between. The CDR3 spells CASSQEQQDDNSPLHF. DNA for the CDR3: TGTGCCAGCAGCCAAGAGCAACAGGACGATAATTCACCCCTCCACTTT.

V and J are TRBV6-5 and TRBJ2-1; TRBD1 might be the D (5 bases). Germline loops: CDR1 MNHEY, CDR2 SVGAGI. V lost 6 bases and J lost 1, with 10 bases in between. This CDR3 comprises 14 residues. DNA for the CDR3: TGTGCCAGCAGCCGCAGGGAATCCTACAATGAGCAGTTCTTC. Protein product: CASSRRESYNEQFF.

CDR3 region: CATSEAGTADTQYF. In DNA, the CDR3 is TGTGCCACCAGCGAGGCCGGGACAGCGGATACGCAGTATTTT. This rearrangement joins TRBV24-1 to TRBJ2-3, with 7 bases lining up with TRBD1. V lost 7 bases to trimming and J lost 6 bases; unmatched junction nucleotides: 9. The germline V gene encodes CDR1 KGHDR and CDR2 SFDVKD. CDR3 length: 14 residues.

In this sample, this clonotype turned up a few times. This rearrangement joins TRBV4-3 to TRBJ1-5; D may be TRBD1 (6 bases). The CDR3 contains 15 residues. The V gene's germline CDR1 is LGHNA and CDR2 YSLEER. V was pared by 1 base and J by 3 bases, with 10 bases between. The CDR3 nucleotides read TGCGCCAGCAGCCAAGTTTACAGGGACAATCAGCCCCAGCATTTT. It encodes CASSQVYRDNQPQHF.

This clonotype has a handful of counts. CDR3 nucleotides: TGTGCCAGCAGCCAAACCAGGGCTGGAAACACCATATATTTT. Protein product: CASSQTRAGNTIYF. This chain links TRBV7-9 with TRBJ1-3; TRBD1 is a possible D gene (5 bases). In germline, CDR1 is SEHNR, CDR2 FQNEAQ (reference sequence). V lost 5 bases to trimming and J lost 2 bases, with 10 bases between them. The CDR3 contains 14 residues.

This clonotype was detected only a few times. The CDR3 here is CASSSSGVYEQYV. The CDR3 DNA reads TGTGCCAGCAGTTCTAGCGGGGTCTACGAGCAGTACGTC. The chain employs TRBV2 and TRBJ2-7, with 9 nucleotides matching TRBD2. The germline CDR1 and CDR2 sequences are SNHLY and FYNNEI. CDR3 length: 13 residues. With V trimmed by 5 bases and J by 3 bases, 2 bases remained unmatched.

By share, this clonotype counts as medium-sized. CDR3 in DNA: TGTGCCAGCAGTTATACCTCCGGAGGACAGCGTCTCACAGATACGCAGTATTTT. Translation: CASSYTSGGQRLTDTQYF. The chain couples TRBV6-6 to TRBJ2-3; D may be TRBD1 (6 bases). The CDR3 has 18 residues. The germline V and J ends were trimmed by 3 bases and 2 bases, with 21 bases remaining between them. Germline values: CDR1 MNHNY, CDR2 SVGAGI (reference sequence).

The rearrangement uses TRBV7-9 and TRBJ1-5, with TRBD1 matching over 8 bases. V lost 4 bases, J lost 4 bases, and 9 bases stayed unmatched. The CDR3 totals 16 residues. Germline CDR1 is SEHNR and CDR2 is FQNEAQ (reference sequence). The CDR3 protein is CASSSTRDRRNQPQHF. CDR3 coding DNA: TGTGCCAGCAGCTCTACCCGGGACAGGAGGAATCAGCCCCAGCATTTT. Full variable domain (rest looked up from reference TRBV7-9 and TRBJ1-5): DTGVSQNPRHKITKRGQNVTFRCDPISEHNRLYWYRQTLGQGPEFLTYFQNEAQLEKSRLLSDRFSAERPKGSFSTLEIQRTEQGDSAMYLCASSSTRDRRNQPQHFGDGTRLSIL.

This sequence joins TRBV2 and TRBJ2-7; 7 nucleotides match TRBD1. V was clipped by 3 bases and J by 3 bases; unmatched bases: 5. Germline CDR1 reads SNHLY; CDR2 reads FYNNEI. The CDR3 runs to 14 residues. CDR3 in DNA: TGTGCCAGCAGTGATACAGGGGTGCTCTACGAGCAGTACGTC. It codes for CASSDTGVLYEQYV.